The 6 T cell receptor beta chains below were found in one sample sequenced in a study of T-cell memory formation after mild COVID-19. TCRdb redid the calling of the 5' RACE reads with MiXCR, one entry per CDR3 protein. The sample gives over 45,000 distinct CDR3 sequences, approximately 9.1% of which show up once; approximately 12% is in the top ten. Material for sequencing was PBMCs or a T cell subset sorted from them (not recorded which). The receptors come from an adult woman who had mild COVID-19 (a few samples of this study predate the infection). Cell type and time point are not known.

The V and J genes are TRBV29-1 and TRBJ1-3; D gene uncertain. Looked up from germline, CDR1 is SQVTM and CDR2 is ANQGSEA. V gave up 0 bases and J gave up 0 bases, with 6 bases separating them. This CDR3 has 14 residues. CDR3 residues: CSVEDNNSGNTIYF. DNA for the CDR3: TGCAGCGTTGAAGATAACAACTCTGGAAACACCATATATTTT.

V and J are TRBV18 and TRBJ2-3; D gene uncertain. CDR3 length equals 13 residues. V lost 3 bases and J lost 0, with 4 bases in between. Germline V gives CDR1 KGHSH, CDR2 LQKENI. The CDR3 nucleotides are TGTGCCAGCTCACCCGAGAGCACAGATACGCAGTATTTT. Translated: CASSPESTDTQYF.

At least ten counts were recorded for this clonotype. This chain connects TRBV5-1 to TRBJ2-5, with a tentative D call TRBD2 (7 bases). From germline, CDR1 is SGHRS and CDR2 YFSETQ. The CDR3 spans 16 residues. The V and J ends lost 2 bases and 1 base respectively, with 15 bases between them. The CDR3 nucleotides read TGCGCCAGCAGCTTCAATGGGGGGGCTCCCCAAGAGACCCAGTACTTC. Protein product: CASSFNGGAPQETQYF.

This clonotype showed up many times. This chain joins TRBV29-1 and TRBJ2-7; 8 positions match TRBD2. This CDR3 region has 14 residues. Germline assignment: CDR1 SQVTM and CDR2 ANQGSEA. Trimming cost V 2 bases and J 2 bases; bases outside gene matches: 5. CDR3 bases: TGCAGCGTTGAATCGGGGGGGCCCCCCTACGAGCAGTACTTC. This translates into CSVESGGPPYEQYF.

This chain connects TRBV2 to TRBJ2-7; D unclear. V shed 5 bases and J shed 4 bases, with 6 bases lying between them. This CDR3 comprises 11 residues. Per the germline V gene, CDR1 is SNHLY and CDR2 is FYNNEI. The CDR3 region has the DNA TGTGCCAGCAGTTCGTGGTACGAGCAGTACTTC. The encoded protein is CASSSWYEQYF.

This clonotype was found many times. V is TRBV2 and J is TRBJ2-5, with D unclear. V shed 3 bases and J shed 5 bases, with 4 bases lying between them. The germline V gene encodes CDR1 SNHLY and CDR2 FYNNEI. The CDR3 is 11 residues long. CDR3 sequence: CASSEEETQYF. The CDR3 coding sequence is TGTGCCAGCAGTGAGGAGGAGACCCAGTACTTC.